This TCR beta chain came from a study of T cell clonotyping in hematopoietic cell transplantation. Study-wide results and caveats: Few recipient clonotypes overlapped donors; over 97% were de novo at given depth. Cells were unsorted, so CD4 and CD8 contributions were not separated.

The CDR3 runs to 16 residues. Per the germline V gene, CDR1 is SGDLS and CDR2 is YYNGEE. Trimming stripped 0 bases from V and 3 bases from J, with 13 bases between. Recipient blood drawn about 28 days pretransplant and days 30, 100, 180 after. About this clone itself: What it recognizes is unknown.

Produced via immunoSEQ multiplex PCR; TCRdb's table is partial and in-frame only. Here the sample spans 12,000 to 15,000 clones, 85% to 90% being singletons. The sample here was PBMCs, taken 100 days after allogeneic stem cell transplant. The V gene is TRBV9, the J gene TRBJ1-3; D perhaps matches TRBD1 (6 bases). This TCR was recovered from a male patient in his fifties or sixties who had an allogeneic stem cell transplant from an unrelated donor, so T cells may come from the graft donor. Some clones in this sample may be carry-over from other donors' samples. CDR3 region: CASSVDRVVVGNTIYF. DNA for the CDR3: TGTGCCAGCAGCGTAGACAGGGTGGTTGTTGGAAACACCATATATTTT.